Following are 6 T cell receptor beta chains from one sample sequenced in a study of Graves' ophthalmopathy and Graves' hyperthyroidism. RNA transcripts provided the template for amplifying TCR beta CDR3 regions. RT-PCR with HTBI primers came first, then second-round multiplex PCR. Using its own MiXCR run on the multiplex PCR reads, TCRdb lists one record per CDR3 protein. The sample lists 620,000 or so distinct CDR3 sequences, 22% occurring once. Sequenced sample: peripheral blood. These receptors all come from a woman aged 18-29 years with stable Graves' hyperthyroidism. Some clones in this sample may be carry-over from other donors' samples.

This clonotype was counted ten times or more. V and J are TRBV5-1 and TRBJ1-1; D ambiguous. V lost 4 bases to trimming and J lost 0 bases, with 10 bases between them. This CDR3 region has 14 residues. In germline, CDR1 is SGHRS, CDR2 YFSETQ. CDR3 sequence: CASSPGELNTEAFF. As DNA, the CDR3 is TGCGCCAGCAGCCCGGGAGAGCTGAACACTGAAGCTTTCTTT.

The chain combines TRBV14 with TRBJ2-7; 7 bases fit TRBD2. V lost 3 bases to trimming and J lost 0 bases; unmatched junction nucleotides: 17. Germline V gene sequence: CDR1 SGHDN, CDR2 FVKESK. The CDR3 loop spans 19 amino acids. CDR3 sequence: CASSQSRRGSGTSSYEQYF. As DNA, the CDR3 is TGTGCCAGCAGCCAGTCTCGGCGGGGAAGCGGGACGAGCTCCTACGAGCAGTACTTC.

This clonotype was found many times. The CDR3 reads CAWSVPGQGIPNYGYTF. For the CDR3, the DNA is TGTGCCTGGAGTGTACCGGGACAGGGGATTCCTAACTATGGCTACACCTTC. The chain carries TRBV30 and TRBJ1-2; 10 bases fit TRBD1. The J segment lost 0 bases and the V segment lost 0 bases, leaving 7 bases of the junction unmatched. CDR3 length: 17 residues. From germline, CDR1 is GTSNPN and CDR2 SVGIG (reference sequence).

The chain links TRBV5-1 to TRBJ2-7; 7 nucleotides align to TRBD1. CDR3 size: 15 residues. V was pared by 3 bases and J by 3 bases, with 9 bases of the junction left unmatched. The germline V gene has CDR1 SGHRS and CDR2 YFSETQ. CDR3 nucleotide sequence: TGCGCCAGCAGCTCGGGACAGCTTATCCTCTACGAGCAGTACTTC. This sequence encodes CASSSGQLILYEQYF.

The chain uses TRBV18 and TRBJ2-2; D is undetermined. The CDR3 extends over 17 amino acids. Trimming pared 5 bases from V and 0 bases from J, leaving 16 bases between. CDR1 is KGHSH, CDR2 LQKENI, per germline. CDR3 loop: CASSALQTGTNTGELFF. The CDR3 DNA is TGTGCCAGCTCAGCCCTACAGACCGGTACGAACACCGGGGAGCTGTTTTTT. The whole variable domain, remainder taken from reference TRBV18 and TRBJ2-2, is NAGVMQNPRHLVRRRGQEARLRCSPMKGHSHVYWYRQLPEEGLKFMVYLQKENIIDESGMPKERFSAEFPKEGPSILRIQQVVRGDSAAYFCASSALQTGTNTGELFFGEGSRLTVL.

This chain joins TRBV6-5 and TRBJ2-7, with a possible D match to TRBD2 (6 bases). The CDR3 loop spans 13 amino acids. V was cut by 2 bases and J by 7 bases, with 12 bases left in between. The germline V gene has CDR1 MNHEY and CDR2 SVGAGI. The CDR3 protein is CASSYITAGEQYF. CDR3 in DNA: TGTGCCAGCAGTTACATTACAGCGGGTGAGCAGTACTTC.